The 26 T cell receptor beta chains below all came from one sample that was sequenced in a study of T cells in Graves' hyperthyroidism and ophthalmopathy. RNA transcripts were the template for amplifying TCR beta CDR3 regions. The HTBI primer set drove a first-round RT-PCR of the TCR CDR3. TCRdb fed the multiplex PCR reads into MiXCR, producing one record per CDR3 protein. Among some 500,000 distinct CDR3 sequences listed, about 15% were seen once. The sequenced material came from blood. The receptors shown here come from a woman under 30 with Graves' hyperthyroidism.

The chain recombines TRBV19 with TRBJ2-1; TRBD1 might be the D (7 bases). Germline CDR1 LNHDA, CDR2 SQIVND (reference sequence). Trimming left V 5 bases short and J 6 bases short, with 29 bases between. The CDR3 has 19 amino acids. CDR3 residues: CASSFDRVGGGPRFNEQFF. The CDR3 coding sequence is TGTGCCAGTAGTTTTGACAGGGTTGGGGGAGGCCCACGGTTCAATGAGCAGTTCTTC. Full variable domain (remainder filled in from reference TRBV19 and TRBJ2-1): DGGITQSPKYLFRKEGQNVTLSCEQNLNHDAMYWYRQDPGQGLRLIYYSQIVNDFQKGDIAEGYSVSREKKESFPLTVTSAQKNPTAFYLCASSFDRVGGGPRFNEQFFGPGTRLTVL.

This clonotype was found many times. The V gene is TRBV30, the J gene TRBJ1-5; unclear D gene. The CDR3 totals 13 residues. CDR1 GTSNPN and CDR2 SVGIG come from the germline V gene (reference sequence). The V end was cut by 3 bases, the J end by 3 bases, with 9 bases between. The CDR3 nucleotides are TGTGCCTGGAGACGTGGGAACAATCAGCCCCAGCATTTT. Translation: CAWRRGNNQPQHF.

This clonotype was observed at least ten times. The V call is TRBV5-6, the J call TRBJ2-7; D call uncertain. The CDR3 consists of 13 residues. Trimming stripped 4 bases from V and 6 bases from J, with 14 bases between. The germline V gene encodes CDR1 SGHDT and CDR2 YYEEEE. The CDR3 DNA follows: TGTGCCAGCAGCGGCATCCCCACTGCCGAGCAGTACGTC. It specifies CASSGIPTAEQYV.

This clonotype was seen more than once but under ten times. Compared with germline, one end of the junction differs, possibly owing to a read error. The chain employs TRBV19 and TRBJ2-7; possible D gene TRBD2, 6 bases. The CDR3 has 15 amino acids. CDR1 LNHDA and CDR2 SQIVND come from the germline V gene (reference sequence). CDR3 DNA: TGTGCCAGTAGTCGGGACGGGAGACAGAGCTACGGGCAGTACTTC. It codes for CASSRDGRQSYGQYF.

This clonotype came up many times. V is TRBV5-1 and J is TRBJ1-1; no reliable D call. The CDR3 is 14 amino acids. The germline gives CDR1 SGHRS, CDR2 YFSETQ. V lost 0 bases and J 4 bases, leaving 10 bases between the germline ends. In DNA, the CDR3 is TGCGCCAGCAGCTTGGCTGTCCTGGGCACTGAAGCTTTCTTT. Its protein is CASSLAVLGTEAFF.

This clonotype was observed at least ten times. The gene calls are TRBV20-1 and TRBJ2-7; D is uncertain. The V end lost 0 bases, the J end lost 2 bases, and 11 bases lay between the germline ends. The CDR3 runs to 14 residues. Germline V gene lookup returns CDR1 DFQATT and CDR2 SNEGSKA (reference sequence). The CDR3 here is CSARDGRGAYEQYF. The CDR3 coding sequence is TGCAGTGCTAGAGATGGTCGCGGAGCCTACGAGCAGTACTTC.

This clonotype was found many times. V usage is TRBV2 and J usage is TRBJ2-5; 10 bases map to TRBD2. The CDR3 extends over 15 amino acids. V lost 6 bases and J lost 2; bases outside the gene matches: 6. Germline CDR1 reads SNHLY; CDR2 reads FYNNEI. The CDR3 region has the DNA TGTGCCAGCAGCGTACTAGCGGGACGACAAGAGACCCAGTACTTC. Residues: CASSVLAGRQETQYF. Using reference TRBV2 and TRBJ2-5 for the parts outside the CDR3, the full variable domain is EPEVTQTPSHQVTQMGQEVILRCVPISNHLYFYWYRQILGQKVEFLVSFYNNEISEKSEIFDDQFSVERPDGSNFTLKIRSTKLEDSAMYFCASSVLAGRQETQYFGPGTRLLVL.

The chain is built from TRBV29-1 and TRBJ1-4; 7 bases are shared with TRBD1. The CDR3 contains 11 residues. Per germline, CDR1 SQVTM and CDR2 ANQGSEA. The V and J ends lost 4 bases and 12 bases, in that order; junction bases with no gene match: 5. The CDR3 DNA reads as TGCAGCGTTGGGGGGGACAGAGAACTGTTTTTT. As protein: CSVGGDRELFF.

The chain employs TRBV11-3 and TRBJ2-7; TRBD2 agrees at 8 bases. From germline, CDR1 is SGHNT and CDR2 YENEEA. The CDR3 length is 18 residues. The trim removed 5 bases at V and 2 bases at J, leaving 17 bases unmatched. CDR3 loop: CASSIPPSLAGRTYEQYF. Here the CDR3 DNA reads TGTGCCAGCAGCATACCGCCTAGCCTAGCGGGTCGGACCTACGAGCAGTACTTC.

This clonotype showed up many times. This chain connects TRBV7-2 to TRBJ2-1; TRBD1 aligns across 8 bases. The junction had 4 bases not matched to a gene; V was cut back by 1 base and J by 5 bases. This CDR3 is built from 15 residues. Germline V gene sequence: CDR1 SGHTA, CDR2 FQGNSA. CDR3 bases: TGTGCCAGCAGCTTAGGCCCAGGGGGCCACAATGAGCAGTTCTTC. It is translated as CASSLGPGGHNEQFF.

This clonotype was seen many times. CDR3 nucleotide sequence: TGTGCCAGCAGTGAAATTGACCGATACAATGAGCAGTTCTTC. This sequence encodes CASSEIDRYNEQFF. The V call is TRBV6-1, the J call TRBJ2-1, with no clear D. Germline CDR1 reads MNHNS; CDR2 reads SASEGT. The CDR3 runs to 14 residues. V lost 2 bases and J 4 bases, leaving 9 bases between the germline ends.

In this sample, this clonotype turned up a few times. The chain uses TRBV7-7 and TRBJ2-5; weak D call: TRBD1 (6 bases). Trimming stripped 1 base from V and 1 base from J, with 10 bases between. This CDR3 contains 15 residues. Germline V lookup: CDR1 SSHAT, CDR2 FNYEAQ (reference sequence). CDR3 nucleotide sequence: TGTGCCAGCAGCTTAGTGTCAGGGGTCCAAGAGACCCAGTACTTC. Its protein is CASSLVSGVQETQYF.

This chain links TRBV3-1 with TRBJ1-2; 7 nucleotides line up with TRBD1. Germline lookup yields CDR1 LGHDT and CDR2 YNNKEL (reference sequence). This CDR3 spans 13 amino acids. V lost 4 bases and J lost 4; bases outside the gene matches: 3. CDR3 DNA sequence: TGTGCCAGCAGCCGGACAGGCGCCTATGGCTACACCTTC. This sequence encodes CASSRTGAYGYTF.

In its sample, this clonotype was seen many times. V usage is TRBV27 and J usage is TRBJ2-1; 13 bases line up with TRBD2. Germline lookup yields CDR1 MNHEY and CDR2 SMNVEV (reference sequence). V shed 3 bases and J 7 bases; nucleotides not matched to a gene: 6. This CDR3 has 16 residues. Here the CDR3 reads CASSFLLAGGPNEQFF. The CDR3 DNA sequence: TGTGCCAGCAGTTTCCTACTAGCGGGAGGGCCGAATGAGCAGTTCTTC.

As DNA, the CDR3 is TGTGCCAGCAGCCGACTCCTTAGACTAGCGGGAGTAAGGCAAGAGACCCAGTACTTC. Translated, it gives CASSRLLRLAGVRQETQYF. The chain joins TRBV5-6 to TRBJ2-5; 12 nucleotides align to TRBD2. There are 19 residues in the CDR3. Per the germline V gene, CDR1 is SGHDT and CDR2 is YYEEEE. V shed 4 bases, J shed 2 bases, and the junction held 15 bases outside the gene matches. The entire variable domain, with the rest obtained from reference TRBV5-6 and TRBJ2-5, is as follows: DAGVTQSPTHLIKTRGQQVTLRCSPKSGHDTVSWYQQALGQGPQFIFQYYEEEERQRGNFPDRFSGHQFPNYSSELNVNALLLGDSALYLCASSRLLRLAGVRQETQYFGPGTRLLVL.

This clonotype was seen ten or more times. CDR3 DNA sequence: TGTGCCAGCAGCTTAGGGGCGGGGAGGGGTACCTACAATGAGCAGTTCTTC. It encodes CASSLGAGRGTYNEQFF. The J gene is TRBJ2-1, the V gene TRBV11-2; 7 positions match TRBD2. Germline loops: CDR1 SGHAT, CDR2 FQNNGV. CDR3 length: 17 amino acids. Trimming took 1 base from V and 2 from J; bases not matched to a gene: 8.

This clonotype was seen at least ten times. The CDR3 protein is CASVLGYEQYF. The CDR3 region has the DNA TGTGCCAGCGTGTTGGGGTACGAGCAGTACTTC. V usage is TRBV2 and J usage is TRBJ2-7; unclear D gene. This CDR3 is 11 amino acids long. The V gene's germline CDR1 is SNHLY and CDR2 FYNNEI. V lost 8 bases, J lost 4 bases, and 9 bases lay in between.

This clonotype came up a few times. V gene TRBV27 combines with J gene TRBJ1-2, with a possible D match to TRBD1 (5 bases). Trimming pared 6 bases from V and 4 bases from J, leaving 12 bases between. The CDR3 contains 13 residues. Looked up from germline, CDR1 is MNHEY and CDR2 is SMNVEV (reference sequence). This CDR3 is CASSPGRLYGYTF. The CDR3 nucleotides read TGTGCCAGCAGCCCGGGACGCCTCTATGGCTACACCTTC.

The chain couples TRBV6-1 to TRBJ2-5; 7 nucleotides line up with TRBD1. Per germline, CDR1 MNHNS and CDR2 SASEGT. V was clipped by 6 bases and J by 7 bases; unmatched bases: 14. The CDR3 contains 15 residues. CDR3 in amino acids: CASSLRAGGLVTQYF. Here the CDR3 DNA reads TGTGCCAGCAGCCTACGGGCAGGGGGTCTAGTGACCCAGTACTTC.

This clonotype appeared many times. This chain connects TRBV30 to TRBJ2-1, with D unresolved. The CDR3 runs to 19 residues. In germline, CDR1 is GTSNPN, CDR2 SVGIG (reference sequence). Trimming removed 1 base at V and 2 bases at J, with 24 bases between. CDR3 amino acids: CAWSAGRSYGPRTYNEQFF. In DNA, the CDR3 is TGTGCCTGGAGTGCCGGCCGGAGTTACGGACCTCGTACCTACAATGAGCAGTTCTTC.

This clonotype came up many times. The chain carries TRBV29-1 and TRBJ1-1; no clear D. Trimming pared 6 bases from V and 1 base from J, leaving 6 bases between. Germline V lookup: CDR1 SQVTM, CDR2 ANQGSEA. The CDR3 sequence is 11 residues long. The DNA of the CDR3 is TGCAGCGTGCCGAAGAACACTGAAGCTTTCTTT. Its translation: CSVPKNTEAFF.

At least ten counts were recorded for this clonotype. The chain is built from TRBV10-3 and TRBJ2-7, with D perhaps TRBD1 (7 bases). V shed 8 bases and J shed 2 bases, with 19 bases lying between them. Germline-derived CDR1 and CDR2 are ENHRY and SYGVKD. The CDR3 is made up of 15 amino acids. Here the CDR3 DNA reads TGTGCCATCGCAGAGGGTACAGGGGAGGCCTACGAGCAGTACTTC. It codes for CAIAEGTGEAYEQYF.

Many counts were recorded for this clonotype. The chain couples TRBV27 to TRBJ2-2; 10 bases match TRBD1. CDR3 length: 15 residues. Germline CDR1 is MNHEY and CDR2 is SMNVEV (reference sequence). V was clipped by 4 bases and J by 9 bases; unmatched bases: 8. The chain's CDR3 is CASSSRDRGGRELFF. CDR3 DNA sequence: TGTGCCAGCAGTTCACGGGACAGGGGCGGTCGGGAGCTGTTTTTT.

In this sample, this clonotype turned up a few times. This chain connects TRBV9 to TRBJ2-3, with TRBD2 matching over 9 bases. CDR3 length equals 16 residues. J lost 5 bases, V lost 0 bases, and 7 bases had no gene match. Germline assignment: CDR1 SGDLS and CDR2 YYNGEE. In DNA, the CDR3 is TGTGCCAGCAGCGTAGGATCGCGGGAGGGCCAAGATACGCAGTATTTT. Translation: CASSVGSREGQDTQYF.

This clonotype was counted a few times. The chain is built from TRBV6-1 and TRBJ1-5, with D maybe TRBD1 (6 bases). V lost 7 bases and J lost 3, with 13 bases in between. This CDR3 region has 14 residues. Looked up from germline, CDR1 is MNHNS and CDR2 is SASEGT. The CDR3 region has the DNA TGTGCCAGCACCCCACAGGGCCTCAATCAGCCCCAGCATTTT. It yields the protein CASTPQGLNQPQHF.

This clonotype was seen many times. V usage is TRBV6-1 and J usage is TRBJ2-1; 7 bases are shared with TRBD2. Germline V gene sequence: CDR1 MNHNS, CDR2 SASEGT. J lost 9 bases, V lost 5 bases, and 13 bases had no gene match. The CDR3 has 15 amino acids. The CDR3 DNA reads as TGTGCCAGCAGTTACGCGGAGACTAGCCTAGTTGAGCAGTTCTTC. This gives the protein CASSYAETSLVEQFF.